Listed below are T cell receptor beta chains from one sample, sequenced in a study of Ad26.COV2.S vaccination and SARS-CoV-2 variants. Data came from immunoSEQ multiplex PCR; TCRdb stores just in-frame clones and leaves some out. Of approximately 300,000 clones in the sample, 85% were seen once. Sequenced material: peripheral blood, taken in a trial of Ad26.COV2.S vaccine versus placebo. These receptors originate from a person between 18 and 60 years old who received the Ad26.COV2.S COVID-19 vaccine or a placebo. The CDR3 runs from the conserved cysteine through the conserved F or W. Each record gives: V gene, J gene, CDR3 protein.

v_gene: TRBV3-1/TRBV3-2; j_gene: TRBJ1-6; CDR3aa: CASRPPGTGAFGSPLHF
v_gene: TRBV12-5; j_gene: TRBJ1-1; CDR3aa: CASGLAGNTEAFF
v_gene: TRBV9; j_gene: TRBJ2-3; CDR3aa: CASSPGVLTDTQYF
v_gene: TRBV4-2; j_gene: TRBJ2-7; CDR3aa: CASSQDLAGTGVNEQYF
v_gene: TRBV30; j_gene: TRBJ1-1; CDR3aa: CAWNPIVNTEAFF
v_gene: TRBV5-1; j_gene: TRBJ2-1; CDR3aa: CASSLVRDEQFF
v_gene: TRBV7-9; j_gene: TRBJ2-5; CDR3aa: CASSPFSGGYQETQYF
v_gene: TRBV7-9; j_gene: TRBJ2-1; CDR3aa: CASSPRDFQNEQFF
v_gene: TRBV19; j_gene: TRBJ2-3; CDR3aa: CASSIRTSGRTDTQYF
v_gene: TRBV6-5; j_gene: TRBJ2-5; CDR3aa: CASRRAPDTETQYF
v_gene: TRBV9; j_gene: TRBJ1-6; CDR3aa: CASSAGTGANSPLHF
v_gene: TRBV5-5; j_gene: TRBJ1-6; CDR3aa: CASSLEQGRNSPLHF
v_gene: TRBV29-1; j_gene: TRBJ1-1; CDR3aa: CSHTRQGRWTEAFF
v_gene: TRBV19; j_gene: TRBJ2-3; CDR3aa: CASSYRSSGGTDTQYF
v_gene: TRBV6-1; j_gene: TRBJ1-2; CDR3aa: CASSELGVVSNGYTF
v_gene: TRBV5-1; j_gene: TRBJ2-1; CDR3aa: CASSLMGGNSYNEQFF
v_gene: TRBV7-9; j_gene: TRBJ2-3; CDR3aa: CASSPSGRTDTQYF
v_gene: TRBV7-3; j_gene: TRBJ2-3; CDR3aa: CASSPSGGQGFGTQYF
v_gene: TRBV5-8; j_gene: TRBJ1-2; CDR3aa: CASSSQRIDRYGSYGYTF
v_gene: TRBV5-1; j_gene: TRBJ1-1; CDR3aa: CASSVLLNTEAFF
v_gene: TRBV6-1; j_gene: TRBJ1-3; CDR3aa: CASSDNGASGNTIYF
v_gene: TRBV2; j_gene: TRBJ1-6; CDR3aa: CASSVPPSPLHF